This TCR beta chain was found in a study of T-cell memory formation after mild COVID-19. Overall study results and limits: Day 15 to 85 contracting clones showed balanced CD4/CD8; day 15 to 37 expanders favored CD4+. Detection of some responders pre-infection suggested pre-existing cross-reactive memory T cells participated.

Libraries for TCRalpha and TCRbeta carried sample barcodes and unique molecular identifiers via 5'RACE. TCRdb redid the calling of the 5' RACE reads with MiXCR, one entry per CDR3 protein. The sample lists approximately 500,000 distinct CDR3 sequences; approximately 25% were seen once. Germline-derived CDR1 and CDR2 are DFQATT and SNEGSKA (reference sequence). V was clipped by 4 bases and J by 3 bases; unmatched bases: 5. There are 13 residues in the CDR3. This clonotype was seen a handful of times. Its antigen remains unidentified. The sequencing sample was made of PBMCs or a T cell subset sorted from them (not recorded which). This receptor was obtained from an adult woman who had mild COVID-19 (a few samples of this study predate the infection). Cell type and time point are not known. The genes are TRBV20-1 and TRBJ2-5, with 7 bases matching TRBD1. The CDR3 region has the DNA TGCAGTGCTATGATAGGGGGCGAAGAGACCCAGTACTTC. Its translation: CSAMIGGEETQYF.